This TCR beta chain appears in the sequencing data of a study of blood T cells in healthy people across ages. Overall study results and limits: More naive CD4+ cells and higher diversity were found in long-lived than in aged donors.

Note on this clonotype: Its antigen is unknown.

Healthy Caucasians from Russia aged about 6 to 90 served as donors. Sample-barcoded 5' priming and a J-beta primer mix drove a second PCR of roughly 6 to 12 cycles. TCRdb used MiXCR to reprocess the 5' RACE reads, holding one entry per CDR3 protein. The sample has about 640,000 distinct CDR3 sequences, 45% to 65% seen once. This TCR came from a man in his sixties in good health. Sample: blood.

The CDR3 nucleotides are TGTGCCAGCAGCTTCTGGGTCTCCTACAATGAGCAGTTCTTC. It yields the protein CASSFWVSYNEQFF. The chain carries TRBV5-6 and TRBJ2-1; the D is unclear. Looked up from germline, CDR1 is SGHDT and CDR2 is YYEEEE. The CDR3 spans 14 residues. V lost 2 bases and J lost 0, with 6 bases in between.